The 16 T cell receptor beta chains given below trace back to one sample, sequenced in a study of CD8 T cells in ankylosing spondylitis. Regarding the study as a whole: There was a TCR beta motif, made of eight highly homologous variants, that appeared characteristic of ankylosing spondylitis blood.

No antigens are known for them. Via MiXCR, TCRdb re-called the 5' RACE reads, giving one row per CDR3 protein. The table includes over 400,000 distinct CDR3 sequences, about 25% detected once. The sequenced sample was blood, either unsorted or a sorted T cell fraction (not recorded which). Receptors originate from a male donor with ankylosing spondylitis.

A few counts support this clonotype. CDR3 amino acids: CASIQAHDQPQHF. The CDR3 region has the DNA TGTGCCAGCATCCAAGCACACGATCAGCCCCAGCATTTT. The genes are TRBV6-1 and TRBJ1-5; no clear D gene. The V end lost 7 bases, the J end lost 5 bases, and 12 bases lay between the germline ends. From germline, CDR1 is MNHNS and CDR2 SASEGT. The CDR3 runs 13 residues.

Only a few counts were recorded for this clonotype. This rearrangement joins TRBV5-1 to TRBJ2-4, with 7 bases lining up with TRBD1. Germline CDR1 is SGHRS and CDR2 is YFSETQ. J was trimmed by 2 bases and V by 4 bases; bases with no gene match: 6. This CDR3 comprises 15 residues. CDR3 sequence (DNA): TGCGCCAGCAGCCTACAGGGGATGACCAAAAACATTCAGTACTTC. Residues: CASSLQGMTKNIQYF.

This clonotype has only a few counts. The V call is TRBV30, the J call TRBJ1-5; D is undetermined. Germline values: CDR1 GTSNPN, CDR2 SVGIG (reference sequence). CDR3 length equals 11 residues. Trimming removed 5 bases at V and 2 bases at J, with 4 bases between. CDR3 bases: TGTGCCTGGGGCGGCAATCAGCCCCAGCATTTT. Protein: CAWGGNQPQHF.

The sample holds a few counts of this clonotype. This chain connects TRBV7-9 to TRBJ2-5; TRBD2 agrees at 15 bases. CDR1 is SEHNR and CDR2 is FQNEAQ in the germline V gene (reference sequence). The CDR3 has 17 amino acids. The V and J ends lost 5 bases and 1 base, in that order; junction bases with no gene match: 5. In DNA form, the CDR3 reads TGTGCCAGCAGCAAAGGACTAGCGGGAGGGTTCCAAGAGACCCAGTACTTC. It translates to CASSKGLAGGFQETQYF.

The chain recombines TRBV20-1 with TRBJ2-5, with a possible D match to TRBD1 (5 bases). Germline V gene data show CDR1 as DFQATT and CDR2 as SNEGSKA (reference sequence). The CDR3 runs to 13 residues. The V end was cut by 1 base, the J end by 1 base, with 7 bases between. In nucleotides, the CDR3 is TGCAGTGCTAGAGGGCAGGGCCAAGAGACCCAGTACTTC. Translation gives CSARGQGQETQYF.

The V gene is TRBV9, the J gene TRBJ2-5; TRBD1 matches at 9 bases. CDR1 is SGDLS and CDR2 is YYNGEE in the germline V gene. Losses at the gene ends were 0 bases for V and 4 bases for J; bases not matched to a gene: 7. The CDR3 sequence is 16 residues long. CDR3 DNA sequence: TGTGCCAGCAGCGTAGCGGGACAGGGTGGCTCAGAGACCCAGTACTTC. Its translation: CASSVAGQGGSETQYF. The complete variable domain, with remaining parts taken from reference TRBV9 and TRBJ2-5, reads DSGVTQTPKHLITATGQRVTLRCSPRSGDLSVYWYQQSLDQGLQFLIQYYNGEERAKGNILERFSAQQFPDLHSELNLSSLELGDSALYFCASSVAGQGGSETQYFGPGTRLLVL.

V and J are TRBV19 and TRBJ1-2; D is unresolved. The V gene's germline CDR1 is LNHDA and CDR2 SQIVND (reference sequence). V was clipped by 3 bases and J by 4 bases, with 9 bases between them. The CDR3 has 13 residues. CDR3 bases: TGTGCCAGTAGTATTCACAACTCCTATGGCTACACCTTC. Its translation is CASSIHNSYGYTF.

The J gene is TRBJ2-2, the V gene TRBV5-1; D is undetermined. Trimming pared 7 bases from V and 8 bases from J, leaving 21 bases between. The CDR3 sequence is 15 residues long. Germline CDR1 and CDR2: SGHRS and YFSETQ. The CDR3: CASGPDGPQIGELFF. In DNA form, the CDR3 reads TGCGCCAGCGGCCCCGACGGACCCCAGATAGGGGAGCTGTTTTTT.

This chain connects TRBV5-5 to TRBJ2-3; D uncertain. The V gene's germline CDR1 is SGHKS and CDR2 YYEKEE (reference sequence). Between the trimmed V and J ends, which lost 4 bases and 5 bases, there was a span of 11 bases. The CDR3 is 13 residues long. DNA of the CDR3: TGTGCCAGCAGCCTACCCTCGGGAGATACGCAGTATTTT. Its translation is CASSLPSGDTQYF.

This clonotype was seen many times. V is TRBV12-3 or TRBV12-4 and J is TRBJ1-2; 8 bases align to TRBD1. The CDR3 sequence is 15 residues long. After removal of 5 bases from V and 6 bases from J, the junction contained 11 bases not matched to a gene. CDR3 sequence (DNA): TGTGCCAGCAGTGAATTAGGACAGGGCGTCGATGGCTACACCTTC. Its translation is CASSELGQGVDGYTF.

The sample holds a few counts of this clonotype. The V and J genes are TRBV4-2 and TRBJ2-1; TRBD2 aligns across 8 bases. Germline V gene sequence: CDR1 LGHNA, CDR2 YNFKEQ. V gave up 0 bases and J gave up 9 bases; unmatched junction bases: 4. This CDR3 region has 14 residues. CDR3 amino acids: CASSQDRTSREQFF. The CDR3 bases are TGTGCCAGCAGCCAAGATCGGACTAGCCGTGAGCAGTTCTTC.

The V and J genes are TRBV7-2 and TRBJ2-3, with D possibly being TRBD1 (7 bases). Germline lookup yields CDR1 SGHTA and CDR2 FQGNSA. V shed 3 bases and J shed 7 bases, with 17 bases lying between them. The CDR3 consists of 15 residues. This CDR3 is CASSLGQQGGYTQYF. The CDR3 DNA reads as TGTGCCAGCAGCTTGGGACAGCAGGGGGGATATACGCAGTATTTT.

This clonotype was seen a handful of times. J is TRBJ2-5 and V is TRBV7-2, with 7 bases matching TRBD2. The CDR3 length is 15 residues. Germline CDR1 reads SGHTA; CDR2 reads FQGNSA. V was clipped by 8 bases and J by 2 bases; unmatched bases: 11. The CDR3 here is CASGLAGGGQETQYF. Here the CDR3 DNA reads TGTGCCAGCGGGCTCGCCGGCGGGGGACAAGAGACCCAGTACTTC.

In DNA form, the CDR3 reads TGCGCCAGCAGGGCTTACAGGGACACTGAAGCTTTCTTT. This codes for CASRAYRDTEAFF. The chain combines TRBV10-1 with TRBJ1-1; the D gene is possibly TRBD1 (6 bases). The CDR3 totals 13 residues. V gave up 6 bases and J gave up 3 bases, with 11 bases separating them. Germline loops: CDR1 WNHNN, CDR2 SYGVQD (reference sequence).

CDR3 residues: CASSLTSGLAGAGGVNEQFF. DNA of the CDR3: TGTGCCAGCAGCTTGACCTCGGGACTAGCGGGAGCCGGGGGGGTAAATGAGCAGTTCTTC. The chain employs TRBV5-4 and TRBJ2-1, with 14 bases lining up with TRBD2. V dropped 1 base and J dropped 7; count of bases not matched to a gene: 16. This CDR3 comprises 20 residues. The germline gives CDR1 SGHNT, CDR2 YYREEE (reference sequence).

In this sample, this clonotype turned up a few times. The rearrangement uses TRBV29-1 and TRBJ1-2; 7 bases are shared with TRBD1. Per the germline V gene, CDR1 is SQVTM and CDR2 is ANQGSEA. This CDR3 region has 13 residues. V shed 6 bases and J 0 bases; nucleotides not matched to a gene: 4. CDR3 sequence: CSVGQRTNYGYTF. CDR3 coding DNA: TGCAGCGTGGGACAGCGTACTAACTATGGCTACACCTTC.